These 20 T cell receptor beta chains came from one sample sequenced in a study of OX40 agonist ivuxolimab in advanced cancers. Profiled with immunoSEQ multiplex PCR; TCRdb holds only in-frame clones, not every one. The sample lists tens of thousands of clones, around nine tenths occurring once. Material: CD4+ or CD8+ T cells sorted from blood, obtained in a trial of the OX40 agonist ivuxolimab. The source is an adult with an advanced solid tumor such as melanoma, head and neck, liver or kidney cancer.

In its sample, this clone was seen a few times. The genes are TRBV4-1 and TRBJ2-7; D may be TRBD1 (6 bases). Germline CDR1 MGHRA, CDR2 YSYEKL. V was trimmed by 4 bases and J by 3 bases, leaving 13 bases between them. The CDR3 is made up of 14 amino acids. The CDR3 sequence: CASSPEQGYYEQYF. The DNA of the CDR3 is TGCGCCAGCAGCCCAGAGCAGGGGTACTACGAGCAGTACTTC.

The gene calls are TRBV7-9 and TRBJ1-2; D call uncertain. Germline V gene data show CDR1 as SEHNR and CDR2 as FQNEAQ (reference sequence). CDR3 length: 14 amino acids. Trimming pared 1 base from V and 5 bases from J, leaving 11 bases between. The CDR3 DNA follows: TGTGCCAGCAGCTTAGTAGGCAGTCCATATGGCTACACCTTC. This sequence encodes CASSLVGSPYGYTF.

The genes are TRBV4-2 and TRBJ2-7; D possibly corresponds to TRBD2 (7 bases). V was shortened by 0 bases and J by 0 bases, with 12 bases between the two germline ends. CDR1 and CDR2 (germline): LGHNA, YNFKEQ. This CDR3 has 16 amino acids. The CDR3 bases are TGTGCCAGCAGCCAAGAGAGGCGGGGGCTCTCCTACGAGCAGTACTTC. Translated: CASSQERRGLSYEQYF.

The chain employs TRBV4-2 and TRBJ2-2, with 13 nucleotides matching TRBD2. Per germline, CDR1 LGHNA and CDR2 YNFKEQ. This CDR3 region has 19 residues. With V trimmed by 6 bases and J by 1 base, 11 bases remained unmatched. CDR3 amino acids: CASSPLMTSGGMNTGELFF. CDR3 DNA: TGTGCCAGCAGTCCTCTTATGACTAGCGGGGGGATGAACACCGGGGAGCTGTTTTTT.

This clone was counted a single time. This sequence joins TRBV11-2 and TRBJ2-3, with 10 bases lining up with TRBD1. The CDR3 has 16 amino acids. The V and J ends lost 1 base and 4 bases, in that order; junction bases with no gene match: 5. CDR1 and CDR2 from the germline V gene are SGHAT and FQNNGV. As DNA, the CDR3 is TGTGCCAGCAGCTTAGTGGGACAGGGGCTCTCAGATACGCAGTATTTT. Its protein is CASSLVGQGLSDTQYF. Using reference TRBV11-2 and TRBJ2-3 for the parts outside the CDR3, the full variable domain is EAGVAQSPRYKIIEKRQSVAFWCNPISGHATLYWYQQILGQGPKLLIQFQNNGVVDDSQLPKDRFSAERLKGVDSTLKIQPAKLEDSAVYLCASSLVGQGLSDTQYFGPGTRLTVL.

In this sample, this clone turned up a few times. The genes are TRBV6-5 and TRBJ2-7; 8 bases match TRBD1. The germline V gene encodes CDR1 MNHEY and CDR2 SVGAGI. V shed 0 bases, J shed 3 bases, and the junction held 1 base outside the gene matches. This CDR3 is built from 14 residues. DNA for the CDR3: TGTGCCAGCAGTTACTCCGGACAGGGCTACGAGCAGTACTTC. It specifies CASSYSGQGYEQYF.

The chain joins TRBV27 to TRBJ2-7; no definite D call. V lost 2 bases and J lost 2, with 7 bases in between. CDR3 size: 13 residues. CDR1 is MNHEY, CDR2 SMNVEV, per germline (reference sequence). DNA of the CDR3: TGTGCCAGCAGTTTACGGCCCACCTACGAGCAGTACTTC. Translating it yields CASSLRPTYEQYF.

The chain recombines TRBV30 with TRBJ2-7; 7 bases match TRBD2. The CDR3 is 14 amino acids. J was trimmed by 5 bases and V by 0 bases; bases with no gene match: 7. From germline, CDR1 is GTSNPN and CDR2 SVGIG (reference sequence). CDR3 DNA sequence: TGTGCCTGGAGTGTAGGTGCGGGAGATAACGAGCAGTACTTC. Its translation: CAWSVGAGDNEQYF.

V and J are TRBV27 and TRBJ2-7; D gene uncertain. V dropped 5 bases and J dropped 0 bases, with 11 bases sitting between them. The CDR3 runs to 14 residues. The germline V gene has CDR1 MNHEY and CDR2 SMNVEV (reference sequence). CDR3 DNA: TGTGCCAGCAGTCCAGACACAAGCTCCTACGAGCAGTACTTC. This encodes CASSPDTSSYEQYF.

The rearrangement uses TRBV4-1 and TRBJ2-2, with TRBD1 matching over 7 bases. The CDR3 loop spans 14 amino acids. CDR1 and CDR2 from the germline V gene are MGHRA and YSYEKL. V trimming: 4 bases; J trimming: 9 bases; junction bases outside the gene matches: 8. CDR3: CASSPRQGLRELFF. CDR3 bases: TGCGCCAGCAGCCCACGACAGGGTCTGCGGGAGCTGTTTTTT.

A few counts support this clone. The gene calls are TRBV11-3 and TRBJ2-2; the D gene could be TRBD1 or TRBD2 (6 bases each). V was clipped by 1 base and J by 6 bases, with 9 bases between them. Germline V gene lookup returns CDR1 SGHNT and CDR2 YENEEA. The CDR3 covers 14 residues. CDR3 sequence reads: CASSLAGGPGELFF. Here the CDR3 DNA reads TGTGCCAGCAGCTTAGCCGGGGGCCCCGGGGAGCTGTTTTTT.

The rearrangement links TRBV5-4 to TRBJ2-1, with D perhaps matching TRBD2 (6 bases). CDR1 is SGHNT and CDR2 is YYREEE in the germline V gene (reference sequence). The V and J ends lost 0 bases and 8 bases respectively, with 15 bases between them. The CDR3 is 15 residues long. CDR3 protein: CASSLVVGGGDEQFF. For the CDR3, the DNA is TGTGCCAGCAGCTTGGTGGTGGGAGGAGGTGATGAGCAGTTCTTC.

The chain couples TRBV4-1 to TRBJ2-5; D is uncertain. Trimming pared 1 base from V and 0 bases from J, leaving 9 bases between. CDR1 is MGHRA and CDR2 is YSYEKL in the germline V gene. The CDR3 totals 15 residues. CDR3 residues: CASSQGGRDQETQYF. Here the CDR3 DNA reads TGCGCCAGCAGCCAAGGTGGTAGGGACCAAGAGACCCAGTACTTC.

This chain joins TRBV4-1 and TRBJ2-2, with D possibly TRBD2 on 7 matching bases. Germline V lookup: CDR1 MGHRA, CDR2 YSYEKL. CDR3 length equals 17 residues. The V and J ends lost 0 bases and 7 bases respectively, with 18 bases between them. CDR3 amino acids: CASSQDLLAEGDGELFF. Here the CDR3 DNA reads TGCGCCAGCAGCCAAGATCTCCTAGCGGAGGGGGACGGGGAGCTGTTTTTT.

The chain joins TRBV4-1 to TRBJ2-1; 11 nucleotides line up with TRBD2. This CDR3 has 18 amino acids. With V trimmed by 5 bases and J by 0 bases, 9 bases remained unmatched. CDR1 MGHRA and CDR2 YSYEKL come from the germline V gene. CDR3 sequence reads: CASSFLAGGSGSYNEQFF. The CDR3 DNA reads TGCGCCAGCAGCTTTCTAGCGGGGGGCTCAGGCTCCTACAATGAGCAGTTCTTC.

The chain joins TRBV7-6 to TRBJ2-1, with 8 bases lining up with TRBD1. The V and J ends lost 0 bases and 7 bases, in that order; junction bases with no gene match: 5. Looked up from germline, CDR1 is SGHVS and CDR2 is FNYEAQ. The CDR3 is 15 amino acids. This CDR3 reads CASSLAWQGANEQFF. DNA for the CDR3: TGTGCCAGCAGCTTAGCGTGGCAGGGGGCTAATGAGCAGTTCTTC.

Written as DNA, the CDR3 is TGTGCCAGCCTGCTAGCGGGAGACAATGAGCAGTTCTTC. Its protein is CASLLAGDNEQFF. The chain is built from TRBV18 and TRBJ2-1; TRBD2 aligns across 10 bases. The CDR3 consists of 13 residues. J was trimmed by 5 bases and V by 8 bases; bases with no gene match: 3. The germline gives CDR1 KGHSH, CDR2 LQKENI.

CDR3 sequence: CASRDRDTGELFF. The CDR3 DNA reads as TGTGCCAGCAGGGACAGGGACACCGGGGAGCTGTTTTTT. V and J are TRBV6-4 and TRBJ2-2, with 8 bases aligning to TRBD1. The junction had 0 bases not matched to a gene; V was cut back by 6 bases and J by 3 bases. In germline, CDR1 is MRHNA, CDR2 SNTAGT. CDR3 length: 13 amino acids.

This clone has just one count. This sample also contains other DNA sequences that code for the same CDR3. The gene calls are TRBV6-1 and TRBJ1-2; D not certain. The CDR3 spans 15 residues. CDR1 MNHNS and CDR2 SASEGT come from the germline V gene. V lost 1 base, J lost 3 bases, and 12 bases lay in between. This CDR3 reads CASSEGLGSDYGYTF. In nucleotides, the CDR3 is TGTGCCAGCAGTGAAGGATTAGGAAGCGACTATGGCTACACCTTC.

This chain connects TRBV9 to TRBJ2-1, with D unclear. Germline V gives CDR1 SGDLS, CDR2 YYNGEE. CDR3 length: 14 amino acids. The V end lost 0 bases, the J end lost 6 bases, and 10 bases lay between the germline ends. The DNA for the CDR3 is TGTGCCAGCAGCGTAGTCTTAGTAGGCAATGAGCAGTTCTTC. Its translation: CASSVVLVGNEQFF. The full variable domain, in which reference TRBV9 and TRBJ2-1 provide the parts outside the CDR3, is DSGVTQTPKHLITATGQRVTLRCSPRSGDLSVYWYQQSLDQGLQFLIQYYNGEERAKGNILERFSAQQFPDLHSELNLSSLELGDSALYFCASSVVLVGNEQFFGPGTRLTVL.